This TCR beta chain was documented in a study of cytomegalovirus exposure and HLA in healthy donors. Study observations and caveats: Clusters of TCRs from the first cohort tended to co-occur in the 100 to 150 validation repertoires (as a later analysis found). Among TCR beta chains, those listed as cytomegalovirus-associated numbered about 160. Most TCRs appeared rarely, but some public TCRs recurred in many donors.

Measured with immunoSEQ multiplex PCR; TCRdb has only the in-frame clones, and not every one. The profile shows tens of thousands of clones, just under 85% of them singletons. In the case of this clone: What it binds is unknown.

Germline CDR1 and CDR2: GTSNPN and SVGIG (reference sequence). The CDR3 is 14 amino acids. The V and J ends lost 4 bases and 0 bases respectively, with 11 bases between them. The sequence derives from a man under 40 in good health and CMV-seronegative. The sample comprised PBMCs. The chain joins TRBV30 to TRBJ2-3; TRBD2 might be the D (6 bases). The CDR3: CAWTSGTSTDTQYF. The CDR3 DNA sequence: TGTGCCTGGACCTCAGGGACTAGCACAGATACGCAGTATTTT.